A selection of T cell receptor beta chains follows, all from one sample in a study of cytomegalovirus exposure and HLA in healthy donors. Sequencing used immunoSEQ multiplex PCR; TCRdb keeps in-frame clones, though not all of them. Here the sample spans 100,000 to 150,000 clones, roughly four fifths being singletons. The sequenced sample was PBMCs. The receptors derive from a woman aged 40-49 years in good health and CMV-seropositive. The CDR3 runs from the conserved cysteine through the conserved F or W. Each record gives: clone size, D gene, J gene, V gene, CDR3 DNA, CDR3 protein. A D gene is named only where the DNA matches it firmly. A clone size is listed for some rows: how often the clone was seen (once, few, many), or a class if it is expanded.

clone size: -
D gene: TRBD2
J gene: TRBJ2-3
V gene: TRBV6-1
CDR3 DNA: TGTGCCAGCAGTGGGACTAGCGGGGAGGGGTACCCTAGCACAGATACGCAGTATTTT
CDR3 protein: CASSGTSGEGYPSTDTQYF

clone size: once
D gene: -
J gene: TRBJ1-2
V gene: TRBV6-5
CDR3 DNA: TGTGCCAGCAGTTACAGGCGAGGGGCGGGGGGCTACACCTTC
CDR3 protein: CASSYRRGAGGYTF

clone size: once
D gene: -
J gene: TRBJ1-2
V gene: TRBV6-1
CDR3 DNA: TGTGCCAGCAGTGAATATCTCGGACAAACTTATGGCTACACCTTC
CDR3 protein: CASSEYLGQTYGYTF

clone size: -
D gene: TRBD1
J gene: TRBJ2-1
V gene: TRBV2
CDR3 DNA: TGTGCCAGCACTCGACAGGGGACCTACAATGAGCAGTTCTTC
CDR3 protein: CASTRQGTYNEQFF

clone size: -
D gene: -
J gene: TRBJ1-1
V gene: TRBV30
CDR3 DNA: TGTGCCTGGATCCCCCTGGCCAACACTGAAGCTTTCTTT
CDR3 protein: CAWIPLANTEAFF

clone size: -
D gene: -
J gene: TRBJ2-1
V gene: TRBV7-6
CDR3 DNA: TGTGCCAGCAGCTTAAGGCTCGCCGGGGATGAGCAGTTCTTC
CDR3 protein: CASSLRLAGDEQFF

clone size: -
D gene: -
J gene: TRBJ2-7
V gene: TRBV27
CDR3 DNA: TGTGCCAGCAGTACCCTGGGATTCCGAGACGCACTAGGAAGGTACGAGCAGTACTTC
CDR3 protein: CASSTLGFRDALGRYEQYF

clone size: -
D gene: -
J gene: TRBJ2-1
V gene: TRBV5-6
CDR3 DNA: TGTGCCAGCAGCTTCTCCCCCCTAGGCACATACAATGAGCAGTTCTTC
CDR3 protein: CASSFSPLGTYNEQFF

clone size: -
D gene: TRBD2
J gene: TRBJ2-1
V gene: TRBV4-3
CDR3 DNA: TGCGCCAGCAGCCAGAGGGGACTAGCGGGAGGGGTCGACAATGAGCAGTTCTTC
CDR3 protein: CASSQRGLAGGVDNEQFF

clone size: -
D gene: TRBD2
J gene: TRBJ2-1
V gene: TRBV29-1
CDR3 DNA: TGCAGCGTTGAACTAGCGGGGGGCTGGGATGAGCAGTTCTTC
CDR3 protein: CSVELAGGWDEQFF

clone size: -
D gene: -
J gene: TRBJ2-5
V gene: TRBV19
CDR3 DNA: TGTGCCAGTAGTATTACGGACTTTCAAGAGACCCAGTACTTC
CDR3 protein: CASSITDFQETQYF

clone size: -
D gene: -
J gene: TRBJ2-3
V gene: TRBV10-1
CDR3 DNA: TGCGCCAGCAGTCTTAGACGGGAGGATACGCAGTATTTT
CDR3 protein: CASSLRREDTQYF

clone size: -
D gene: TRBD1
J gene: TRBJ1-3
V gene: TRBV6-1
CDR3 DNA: TGTGCCAGCAGTGAAGAGGGACAGGGTAGAAACACCATATATTTT
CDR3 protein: CASSEEGQGRNTIYF

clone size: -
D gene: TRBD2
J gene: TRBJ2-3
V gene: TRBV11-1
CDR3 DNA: TGTGCCAGCAGCCCTGGGACTAGCGGGAGAACAGATACGCAGTATTTT
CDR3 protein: CASSPGTSGRTDTQYF

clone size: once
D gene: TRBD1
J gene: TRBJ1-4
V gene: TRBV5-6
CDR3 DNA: TGTGCCAGCAGCTTGGGGACAGGTCACAATGAAAAACTGTTTTTT
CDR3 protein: CASSLGTGHNEKLFF

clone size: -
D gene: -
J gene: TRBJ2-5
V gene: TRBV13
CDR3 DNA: TGTGCCAGCAGCCCCCGAGCCTCAGGGGAGGAGACCCAGTACTTC
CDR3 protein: CASSPRASGEETQYF

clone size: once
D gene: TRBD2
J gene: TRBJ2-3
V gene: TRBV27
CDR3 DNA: TGTGCCAGCAGTTCCTTGGCGGGAGGGGGAGATACGCAGTATTTT
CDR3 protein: CASSSLAGGGDTQYF

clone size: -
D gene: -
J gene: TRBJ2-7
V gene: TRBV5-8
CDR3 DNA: TGTGCCAGCAGCTTGGAAGGGGGAGTAACCTCCCCCTACGAGCAGTACTTC
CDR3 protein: CASSLEGGVTSPYEQYF

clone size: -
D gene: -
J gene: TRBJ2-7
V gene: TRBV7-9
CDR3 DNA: TGTTCCAGCAGCTTCGGCGGGTGGGGTTACGAGCAGTACTTC
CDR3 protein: CSSSFGGWGYEQYF

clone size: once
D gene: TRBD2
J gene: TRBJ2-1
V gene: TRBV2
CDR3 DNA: TGTGCCAGCAGTCAAACGGGACTAGCGGGAGAAGGCGAGCAGTTCTTC
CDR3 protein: CASSQTGLAGEGEQFF

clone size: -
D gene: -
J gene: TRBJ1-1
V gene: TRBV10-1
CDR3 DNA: TGCGCCAGCAGTGTCGGTAGTCCGAACACTGAAGCTTTCTTT
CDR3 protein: CASSVGSPNTEAFF

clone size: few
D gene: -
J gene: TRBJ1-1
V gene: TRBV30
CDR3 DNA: TGTGCCTGGATGAGTAGGAACACTGAAGCTTTCTTT
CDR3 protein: CAWMSRNTEAFF

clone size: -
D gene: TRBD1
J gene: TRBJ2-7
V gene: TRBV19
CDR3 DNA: TGTGCCAGTAGTATAGATCTGGACAGGGGTTACGAGCAGTACTTC
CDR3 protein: CASSIDLDRGYEQYF

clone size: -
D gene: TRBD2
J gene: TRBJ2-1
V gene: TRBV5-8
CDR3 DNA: TGTGCCAGCAGCCATTGGCGGGAGTACATCAACGATGAGCAGTTCTTC
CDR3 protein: CASSHWREYINDEQFF

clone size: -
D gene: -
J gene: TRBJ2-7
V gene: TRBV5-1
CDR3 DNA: TGCGCCAGCAGAAAGGGGCAGTCCTACGAGCAGTACTTC
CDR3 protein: CASRKGQSYEQYF

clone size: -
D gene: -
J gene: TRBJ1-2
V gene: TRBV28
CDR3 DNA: TGTGCCAGCAGCGGACCCTCCCGGGGGGGCGCCCATGGCTACACCTTC
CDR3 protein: CASSGPSRGGAHGYTF

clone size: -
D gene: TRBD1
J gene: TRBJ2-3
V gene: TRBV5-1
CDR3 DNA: TGCGCCAGCAGCCTCACAGGGGGCCGGGATACGCAGTATTTT
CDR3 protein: CASSLTGGRDTQYF

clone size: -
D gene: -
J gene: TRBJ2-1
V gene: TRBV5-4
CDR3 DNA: TGTGCCAGCAGCCGCCGAAGCGGAGCGGGCTACAATGAGCAGTTCTTC
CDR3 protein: CASSRRSGAGYNEQFF

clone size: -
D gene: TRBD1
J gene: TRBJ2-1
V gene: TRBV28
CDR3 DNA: TGTGCCAGCAGTACGACAGGGGGATCCTACAATGAGCAGTTCTTC
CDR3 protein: CASSTTGGSYNEQFF

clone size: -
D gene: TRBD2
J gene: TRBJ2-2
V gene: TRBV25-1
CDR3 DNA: TGTGCCAGCAGTGTACTAGCGGGGAACACCGGGGAGCTGTTTTTT
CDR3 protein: CASSVLAGNTGELFF